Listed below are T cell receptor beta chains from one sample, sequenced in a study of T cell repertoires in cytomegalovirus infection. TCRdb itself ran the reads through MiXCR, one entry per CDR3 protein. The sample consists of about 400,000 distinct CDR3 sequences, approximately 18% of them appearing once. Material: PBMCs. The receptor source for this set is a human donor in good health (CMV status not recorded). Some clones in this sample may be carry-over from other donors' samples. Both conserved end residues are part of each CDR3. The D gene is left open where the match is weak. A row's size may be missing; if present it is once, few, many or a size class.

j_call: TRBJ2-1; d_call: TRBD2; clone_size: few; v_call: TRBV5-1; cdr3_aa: CASSWGGKSYNEQFF; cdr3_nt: TGCGCCAGCAGCTGGGGGGGGAAATCCTACAATGAGCAGTTCTTC
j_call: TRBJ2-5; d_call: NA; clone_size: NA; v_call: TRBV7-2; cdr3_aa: CASSLFERGTQYF; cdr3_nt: TGTGCCAGCAGCCTCTTCGAGAGGGGGACCCAGTACTTC
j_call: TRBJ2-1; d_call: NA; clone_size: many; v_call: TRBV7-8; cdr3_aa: CASSRGPRGEQFF; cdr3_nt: TGTGCCAGCAGCCGGGGCCCCCGGGGGGAGCAGTTCTTC
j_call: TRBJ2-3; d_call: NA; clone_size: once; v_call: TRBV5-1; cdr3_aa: CASSLDTVTDTQYF; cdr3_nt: TGCGCCAGCAGCTTGGATACAGTTACAGATACGCAGTATTTT
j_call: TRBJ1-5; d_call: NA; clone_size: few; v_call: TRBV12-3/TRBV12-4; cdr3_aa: CASSLGPYENQPQHF; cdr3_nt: TGTGCCAGCAGCCTCGGCCCCTACGAAAATCAGCCCCAGCATTTT
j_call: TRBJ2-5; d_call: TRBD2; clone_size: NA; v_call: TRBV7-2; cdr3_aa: CASSVVGGAKETQYF; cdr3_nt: TGTGCCAGCAGCGTAGTCGGGGGGGCCAAAGAGACCCAGTACTTC
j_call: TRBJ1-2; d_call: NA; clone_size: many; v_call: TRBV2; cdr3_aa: CASSRGYGYTF; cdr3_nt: TGTGCCAGCAGTCGAGGGTATGGCTACACCTTC
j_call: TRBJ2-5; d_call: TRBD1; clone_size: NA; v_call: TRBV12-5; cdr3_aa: CASGLGQGQETQYF; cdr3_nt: TGTGCTAGTGGTTTGGGACAGGGGCAAGAGACCCAGTACTTC
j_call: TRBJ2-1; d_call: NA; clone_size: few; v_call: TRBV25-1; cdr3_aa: CASSELVGDEQFF; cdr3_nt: TGTGCCAGCAGTGAATTGGTTGGTGATGAGCAGTTCTTC
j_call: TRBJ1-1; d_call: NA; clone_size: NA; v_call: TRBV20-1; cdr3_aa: CSARVPGRNTEAFF; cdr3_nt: TGCAGTGCTAGGGTCCCAGGGAGGAACACTGAAGCTTTCTTT
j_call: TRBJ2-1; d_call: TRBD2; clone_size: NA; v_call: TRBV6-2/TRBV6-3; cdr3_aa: CASSYSIQRDQF; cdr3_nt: TGTGCCAGCAGTTACTCGATCCAGCGGGATCAATTC
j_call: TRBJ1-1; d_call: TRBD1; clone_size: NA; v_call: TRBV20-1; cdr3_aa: CSARLWDRGGDTEAFF; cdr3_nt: TGCAGTGCTAGACTTTGGGACAGGGGAGGGGACACTGAAGCTTTCTTT
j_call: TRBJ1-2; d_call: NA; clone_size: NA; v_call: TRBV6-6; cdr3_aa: CASSYLIRSRGYTF; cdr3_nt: TGTGCCAGCAGTTACTTAATCCGATCGCGGGGCTACACCTTC